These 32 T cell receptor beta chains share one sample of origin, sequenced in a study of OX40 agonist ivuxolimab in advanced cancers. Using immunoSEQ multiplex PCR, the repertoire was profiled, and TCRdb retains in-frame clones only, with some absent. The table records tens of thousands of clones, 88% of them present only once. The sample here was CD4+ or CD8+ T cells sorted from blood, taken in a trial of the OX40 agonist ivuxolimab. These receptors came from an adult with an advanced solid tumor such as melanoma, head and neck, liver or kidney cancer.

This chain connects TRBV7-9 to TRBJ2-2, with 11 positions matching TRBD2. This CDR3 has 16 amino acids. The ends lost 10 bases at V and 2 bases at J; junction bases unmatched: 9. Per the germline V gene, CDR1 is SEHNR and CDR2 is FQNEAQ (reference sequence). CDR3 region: CATQLLAGGNTGELFF. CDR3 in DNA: TGTGCCACCCAGCTTCTAGCGGGAGGAAACACCGGGGAGCTGTTTTTT.

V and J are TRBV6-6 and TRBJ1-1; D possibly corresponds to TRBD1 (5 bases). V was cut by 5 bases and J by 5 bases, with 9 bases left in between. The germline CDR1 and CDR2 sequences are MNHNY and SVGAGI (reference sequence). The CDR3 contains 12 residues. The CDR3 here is CASSTWGTEAFF. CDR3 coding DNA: TGTGCCAGCAGTACTTGGGGGACTGAAGCTTTCTTT.

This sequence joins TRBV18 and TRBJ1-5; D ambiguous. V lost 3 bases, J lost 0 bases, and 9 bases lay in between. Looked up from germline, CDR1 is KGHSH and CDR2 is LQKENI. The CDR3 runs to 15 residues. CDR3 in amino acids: CASSPSANSNQPQHF. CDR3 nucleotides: TGTGCCAGCTCACCTTCTGCAAATAGCAATCAGCCCCAGCATTTT.

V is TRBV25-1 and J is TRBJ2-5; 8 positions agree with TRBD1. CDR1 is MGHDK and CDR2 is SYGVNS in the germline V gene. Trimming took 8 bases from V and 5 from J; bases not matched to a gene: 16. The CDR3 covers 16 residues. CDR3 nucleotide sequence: TGTGCCAGCCGAATTAACAGGGGGACGTCAAGGGAGACCCAGTACTTC. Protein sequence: CASRINRGTSRETQYF.

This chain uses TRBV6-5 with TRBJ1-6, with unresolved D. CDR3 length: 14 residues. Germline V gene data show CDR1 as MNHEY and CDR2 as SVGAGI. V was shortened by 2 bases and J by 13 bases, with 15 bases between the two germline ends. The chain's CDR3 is CASSYVQVPAPLHF. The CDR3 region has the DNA TGTGCCAGCAGTTACGTGCAGGTTCCTGCGCCCCTCCACTTT.

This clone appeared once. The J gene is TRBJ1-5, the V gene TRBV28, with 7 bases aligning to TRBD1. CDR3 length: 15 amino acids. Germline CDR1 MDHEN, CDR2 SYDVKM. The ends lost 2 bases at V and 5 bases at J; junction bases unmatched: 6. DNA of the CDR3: TGTGCCAGCAGTTTAGGTGACAGGGTCCATCAGCCCCAGCATTTT. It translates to CASSLGDRVHQPQHF.

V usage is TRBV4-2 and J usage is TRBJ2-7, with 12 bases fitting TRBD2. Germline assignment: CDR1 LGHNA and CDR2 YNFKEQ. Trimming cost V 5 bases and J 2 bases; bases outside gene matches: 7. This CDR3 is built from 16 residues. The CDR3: CASSTRTSGNPYEQYF. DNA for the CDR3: TGTGCCAGCAGCACCCGGACTAGCGGGAATCCCTACGAGCAGTACTTC.

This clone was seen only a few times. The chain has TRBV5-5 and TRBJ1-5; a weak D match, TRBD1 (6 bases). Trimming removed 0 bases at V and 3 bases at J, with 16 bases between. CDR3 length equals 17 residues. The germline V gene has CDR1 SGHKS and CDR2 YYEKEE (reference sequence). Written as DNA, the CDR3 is TGTGCCAGCAGCTTGGCGTTGGCACAGGGCCTCAATCAGCCCCAGCATTTT. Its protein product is CASSLALAQGLNQPQHF.

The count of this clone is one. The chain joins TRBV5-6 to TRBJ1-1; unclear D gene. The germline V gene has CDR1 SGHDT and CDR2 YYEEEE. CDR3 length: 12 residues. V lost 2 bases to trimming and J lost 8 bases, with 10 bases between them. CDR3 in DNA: TGTGCCAGCAGCTTCCAGTTCGGGGAAGCTTTCTTT. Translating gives CASSFQFGEAFF.

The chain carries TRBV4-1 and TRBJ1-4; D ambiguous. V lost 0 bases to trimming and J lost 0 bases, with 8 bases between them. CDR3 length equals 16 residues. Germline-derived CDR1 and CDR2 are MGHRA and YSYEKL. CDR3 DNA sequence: TGCGCCAGCAGCCAAGACGGGGATGCAACTAATGAAAAACTGTTTTTT. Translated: CASSQDGDATNEKLFF.

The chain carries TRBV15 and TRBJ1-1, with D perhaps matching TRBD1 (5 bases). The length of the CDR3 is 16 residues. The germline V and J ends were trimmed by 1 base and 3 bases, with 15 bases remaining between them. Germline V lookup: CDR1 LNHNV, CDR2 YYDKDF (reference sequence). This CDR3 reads CATSRGGELVDTEAFF. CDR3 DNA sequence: TGTGCCACCAGCAGAGGGGGGGAACTCGTGGACACTGAAGCTTTCTTT.

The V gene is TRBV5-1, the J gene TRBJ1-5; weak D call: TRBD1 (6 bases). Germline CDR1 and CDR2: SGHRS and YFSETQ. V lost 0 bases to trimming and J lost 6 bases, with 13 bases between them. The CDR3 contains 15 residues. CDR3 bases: TGCGCCAGCAGCTTGGACACAGGGTCGGGTCAGCCCCAGCATTTT. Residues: CASSLDTGSGQPQHF.

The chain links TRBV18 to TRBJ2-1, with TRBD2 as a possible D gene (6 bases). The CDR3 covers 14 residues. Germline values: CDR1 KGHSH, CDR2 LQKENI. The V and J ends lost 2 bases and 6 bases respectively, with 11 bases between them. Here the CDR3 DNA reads TGTGCCAGCTCACCAAGGGACTCGGGCAATGAGCAGTTCTTC. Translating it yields CASSPRDSGNEQFF.

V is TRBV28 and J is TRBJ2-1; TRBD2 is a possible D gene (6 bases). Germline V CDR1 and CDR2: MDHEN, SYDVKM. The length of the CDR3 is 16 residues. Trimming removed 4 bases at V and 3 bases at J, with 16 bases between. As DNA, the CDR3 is TGTGCCAGCAGTTCCGGAGGGGTAGGTGACTACAATGAGCAGTTCTTC. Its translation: CASSSGGVGDYNEQFF. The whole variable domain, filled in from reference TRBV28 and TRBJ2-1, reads DVKVTQSSRYLVKRTGEKVFLECVQDMDHENMFWYRQDPGLGLRLIYFSYDVKMKEKGDIPEGYSVSREKKERFSLILESASTNQTSMYLCASSSGGVGDYNEQFFGPGTRLTVL.

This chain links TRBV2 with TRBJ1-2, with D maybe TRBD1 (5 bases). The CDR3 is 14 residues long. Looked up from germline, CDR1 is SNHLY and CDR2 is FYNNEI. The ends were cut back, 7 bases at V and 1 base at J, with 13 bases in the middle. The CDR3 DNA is TGTGCCAGCATAGAGGAGGGGATTAACTATGGCTACACCTTC. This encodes CASIEEGINYGYTF.

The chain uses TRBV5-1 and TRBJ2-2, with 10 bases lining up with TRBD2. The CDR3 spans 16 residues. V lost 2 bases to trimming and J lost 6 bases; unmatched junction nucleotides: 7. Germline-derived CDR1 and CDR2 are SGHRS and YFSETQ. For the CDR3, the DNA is TGCGCCAGCAGCTTAGCAGCGGGGGGGCTTCCCGGGGAGCTGTTTTTT. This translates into CASSLAAGGLPGELFF.

The CDR3, as DNA: TGTGCCAGCAGCCCGGGAGCGGGGGGTTGGGAAAAACTGTTTTTT. It codes for CASSPGAGGWEKLFF. The chain couples TRBV7-2 to TRBJ1-4; a possible D gene is TRBD1 (5 bases). V was shortened by 5 bases and J by 8 bases, with 18 bases between the two germline ends. This CDR3 has 15 residues. Germline values: CDR1 SGHTA, CDR2 FQGNSA.

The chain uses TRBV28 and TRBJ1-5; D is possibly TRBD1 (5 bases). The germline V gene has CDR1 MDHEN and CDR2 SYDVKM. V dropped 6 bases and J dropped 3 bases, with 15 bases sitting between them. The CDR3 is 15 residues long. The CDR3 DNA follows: TGTGCCAGCAGACCCTCGTGGGGGAACAATCAGCCCCAGCATTTT. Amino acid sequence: CASRPSWGNNQPQHF.

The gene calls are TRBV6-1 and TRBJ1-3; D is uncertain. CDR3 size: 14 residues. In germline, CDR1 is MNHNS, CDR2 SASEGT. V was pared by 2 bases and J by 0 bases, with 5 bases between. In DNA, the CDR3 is TGTGCCAGCAGTGAATCGAGCTCTGGAAACACCATATATTTT. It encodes CASSESSSGNTIYF.

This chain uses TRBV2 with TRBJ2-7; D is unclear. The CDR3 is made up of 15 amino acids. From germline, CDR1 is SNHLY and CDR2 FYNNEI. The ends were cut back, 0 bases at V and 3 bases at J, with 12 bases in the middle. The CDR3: CASSEAPSPGYEQYF. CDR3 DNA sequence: TGTGCCAGCAGTGAAGCCCCCAGCCCGGGCTACGAGCAGTACTTC.

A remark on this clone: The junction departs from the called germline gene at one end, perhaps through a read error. The CDR3 DNA is TGCGCCACCCCACTGAGAGCTCAGGACTTCTTC. Protein product: CATPLRAQDFF. The chain carries TRBV10-1 and TRBJ2-7, with D perhaps matching TRBD2 (5 bases). The CDR3 covers 11 residues. Per the germline V gene, CDR1 is WNHNN and CDR2 is SYGVQD (reference sequence).

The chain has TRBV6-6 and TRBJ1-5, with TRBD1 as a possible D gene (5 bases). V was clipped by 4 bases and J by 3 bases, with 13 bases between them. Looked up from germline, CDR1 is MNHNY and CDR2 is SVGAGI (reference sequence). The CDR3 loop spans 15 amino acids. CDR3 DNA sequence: TGTGCCAGCAGTTCCCTCGGAGGGGCCAATCAGCCCCAGCATTTT. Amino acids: CASSSLGGANQPQHF.

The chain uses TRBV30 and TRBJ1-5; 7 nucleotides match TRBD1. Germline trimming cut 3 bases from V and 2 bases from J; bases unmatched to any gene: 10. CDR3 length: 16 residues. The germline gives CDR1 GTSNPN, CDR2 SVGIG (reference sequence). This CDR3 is CAWSLPGGMGNQPQHF. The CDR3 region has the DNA TGTGCCTGGAGCCTTCCAGGGGGTATGGGCAATCAGCCCCAGCATTTT. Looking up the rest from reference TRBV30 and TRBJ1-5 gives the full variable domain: SQTIHQWPATLVQPVGSPLSLECTVEGTSNPNLYWYRQAAGRGLQLLFYSVGIGQISSEVPQNLSASRPQDRQFILSSKKLLLSDSGFYLCAWSLPGGMGNQPQHFGDGTRLSIL.

CDR3 in amino acids: CASSSNRAREKLFF. DNA for the CDR3: TGTGCCAGCAGTTCGAACAGGGCAAGGGAAAAACTGTTTTTT. The chain links TRBV28 to TRBJ1-4; possible D gene TRBD1, 6 bases. V lost 4 bases to trimming and J lost 8 bases, with 14 bases between them. The CDR3 contains 14 residues. Germline lookup yields CDR1 MDHEN and CDR2 SYDVKM.

The CDR3 nucleotides are TGTGCCAGTAGTTCTCCAAGCACAGATACGCAGTATTTT. Translation gives CASSSPSTDTQYF. This chain links TRBV19 with TRBJ2-3, with D uncertain. CDR1 and CDR2 (germline): LNHDA, SQIVND (reference sequence). This CDR3 comprises 13 residues. Trimming shortened V by 5 bases and J by 0 bases, and 6 bases separated the two germline ends.

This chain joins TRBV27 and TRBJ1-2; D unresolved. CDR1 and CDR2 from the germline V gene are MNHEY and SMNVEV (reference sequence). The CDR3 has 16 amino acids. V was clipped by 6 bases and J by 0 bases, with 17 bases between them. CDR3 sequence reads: CASSRGGFGPNYGYTF. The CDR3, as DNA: TGTGCCAGCAGCCGGGGAGGGTTTGGGCCTAACTATGGCTACACCTTC.

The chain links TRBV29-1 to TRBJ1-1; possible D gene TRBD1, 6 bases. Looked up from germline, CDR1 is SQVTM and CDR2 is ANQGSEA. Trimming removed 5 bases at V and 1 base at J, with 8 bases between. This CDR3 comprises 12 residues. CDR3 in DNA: TGCAGCGTTAGGGGACAGAACACTGAAGCTTTCTTT. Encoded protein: CSVRGQNTEAFF.

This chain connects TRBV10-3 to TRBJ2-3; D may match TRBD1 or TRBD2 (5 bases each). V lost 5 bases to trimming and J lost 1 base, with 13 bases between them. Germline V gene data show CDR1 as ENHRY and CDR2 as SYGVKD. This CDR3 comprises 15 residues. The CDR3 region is CAISMRGEGTDTQYF. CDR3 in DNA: TGTGCCATCAGTATGAGGGGCGAAGGCACAGATACGCAGTATTTT.

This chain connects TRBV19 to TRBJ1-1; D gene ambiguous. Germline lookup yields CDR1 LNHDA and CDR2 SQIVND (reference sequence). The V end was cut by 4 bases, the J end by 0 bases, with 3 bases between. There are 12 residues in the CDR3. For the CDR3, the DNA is TGTGCCAGTAGTACCCTGAACACTGAAGCTTTCTTT. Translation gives CASSTLNTEAFF.

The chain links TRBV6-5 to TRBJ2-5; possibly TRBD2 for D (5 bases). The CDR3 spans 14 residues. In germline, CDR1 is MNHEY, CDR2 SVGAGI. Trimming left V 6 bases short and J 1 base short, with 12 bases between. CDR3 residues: CASRQTGFQETQYF. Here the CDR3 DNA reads TGTGCCAGCAGACAAACGGGGTTCCAAGAGACCCAGTACTTC.

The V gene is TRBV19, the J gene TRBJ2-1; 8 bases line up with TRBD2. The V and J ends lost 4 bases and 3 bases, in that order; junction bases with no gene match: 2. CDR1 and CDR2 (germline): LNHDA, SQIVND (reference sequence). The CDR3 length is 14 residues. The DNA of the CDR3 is TGTGCCAGTAGTACGGGAGGGCTCTACAATGAGCAGTTCTTC. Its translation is CASSTGGLYNEQFF.

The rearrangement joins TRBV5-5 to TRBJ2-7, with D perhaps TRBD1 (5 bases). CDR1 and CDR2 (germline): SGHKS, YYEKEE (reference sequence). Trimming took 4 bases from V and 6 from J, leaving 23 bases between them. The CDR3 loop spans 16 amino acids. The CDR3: CASSPIEPRLQGEQYF. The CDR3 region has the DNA TGTGCCAGCAGCCCTATCGAGCCCCGGCTTCAGGGCGAGCAGTACTTC.